This T cell receptor beta chain is from a study of regulatory T cells in long-lasting Graves disease. Only a few counts were recorded for this clonotype. What it recognizes is unknown. Time point here: newly diagnosed GD, antithyroid drugs for less than 3 months. PBMC-extracted RNA yielded the TCR library. Combining iRepertoire HTBI primers with Arm-PCR of CDR3 regions, the authors built TCR beta libraries. TCRdb re-called the multiplex PCR reads with MiXCR, one entry per CDR3 protein. Of about 560,000 distinct CDR3 sequences listed, roughly 16% were seen once; the top ten hold about 12%. Study-wide points: No thyroid tissue was studied; the work used peripheral blood only.

In addition, the sample was reused for a study of T cells in Graves' hyperthyroidism and ophthalmopathy. This second study notes: The HTBI set primed first-round TCR CDR3 RT-PCR. Blood also carried most thyroid clonotypes expanded above 0.001.

The sample consisted of peripheral blood mononuclear cells (PBMCs), taken at new diagnosis, from a patient treated with antithyroid drugs. The sequence derives from a man younger than 30 with Graves disease.

As DNA, the CDR3 is TGTGCCTGGAGTGGGACAGGGGCGAGGGGCTCCTACGAGCAGTACTTC. Its translation is CAWSGTGARGSYEQYF. This sequence joins TRBV30 and TRBJ2-7, with TRBD1 matching 9 bases. Germline-derived CDR1 and CDR2 are GTSNPN and SVGIG (reference sequence). J gave up 0 bases and V 1 base, and 7 bases lay outside the gene matches. CDR3 length: 16 amino acids.